The text below deals with one T cell receptor (beta chain). Its target is unknown. CDR3 length: 17 amino acids. Germline trimming cut 5 bases from V and 0 bases from J; bases unmatched to any gene: 11. CDR1 SEHNR and CDR2 FQNEAQ come from the germline V gene (reference sequence). This specimen comes from a study of T cells after yellow fever vaccination. Study in general: Fractions containing few cells were prepared with SMART-Seq v4 Ultra Low Input. Study-wide results and caveats: A minor fraction of clonotypes spanned both CD4 and CD8 compartments. Peaking faster, on day 5 versus 15, the secondary response was nonetheless weaker.

MiXCR, run by TCRdb on the 5' RACE reads, gives a single entry per CDR3 protein. This table holds some 320,000 distinct CDR3 sequences, roughly 4.3% found once. The source material was PBMCs, sampled 5 days after the yellow fever booster vaccination. This receptor was identified in a young man who received the YFV17D yellow fever vaccine. The genes are TRBV7-9 and TRBJ2-7; 9 nucleotides agree with TRBD2. The CDR3 DNA is TGTGCCAGCAGCCCAGGATTTAGCGGGGGTTCCTCCTACGAGCAGTACTTC. Translated: CASSPGFSGGSSYEQYF.